Detailed here is one T cell receptor beta chain. This specimen comes from a study of blood T cell repertoires in COVID-19. Background on the study: Sample material is recorded as cDNA or gDNA derived from T cells, B-cell-depleted T cells, or PBMCs.

From germline, CDR1 is SGHTA and CDR2 FQGNSA. V trimming: 2 bases; J trimming: 1 base; junction bases outside the gene matches: 7. CDR3 size: 18 residues. Some clones are missing from TCRdb's copy, which holds only in-frame ones; the method was immunoSEQ multiplex PCR. In the table there are about 400,000 clones, around nine tenths of which are singletons. Sequencing used peripheral blood. This TCR was sampled from a human donor in a cohort sampled during active COVID-19. This chain connects TRBV7-2 to TRBJ2-2; the match to TRBD2 covers 10 bases. The CDR3 DNA follows: TGTGCCAGCAGCTTAACCCTAGCGGGGGTCAGGAACACCGGGGAGCTGTTTTTT. Protein product: CASSLTLAGVRNTGELFF. Together with reference TRBV7-2 and TRBJ2-2, the CDR3 gives the full variable domain: GAGVSQSPSNKVTEKGKDVELRCDPISGHTALYWYRQSLGQGLEFLIYFQGNSAPDKSGLPSDRFSAERTGGSVSTLTIQRTQQEDSAVYLCASSLTLAGVRNTGELFFGEGSRLTVL.